This T cell receptor beta chain appears in the sequencing data of a study of blood T cell repertoires in COVID-19. Study-level information: Acute and convalescent COVID-19 specimens originated in the United States, Italy and Spain.

Some clones are missing from TCRdb's copy, which holds only in-frame ones; the method was immunoSEQ multiplex PCR. The table shows hundreds of thousands of clones, with approximately 81% occurring only once. V shed 4 bases and J shed 0 bases, with 15 bases lying between them. The CDR3 is 16 amino acids. CDR1 is LGHDT, CDR2 YNNKEL, per germline (reference sequence). The rearrangement uses TRBV3-1 (or the pseudogene TRBV3-2) and TRBJ2-5; D is unclear. The sequenced sample consisted of peripheral blood. The TCR sequence derives from a woman of 80 years or more with acute or convalescent COVID-19. CDR3 protein: CASSPRLTPYQETQYF. The CDR3 region has the DNA TGTGCCAGCAGCCCCCGACTTACTCCGTACCAAGAGACCCAGTACTTC.